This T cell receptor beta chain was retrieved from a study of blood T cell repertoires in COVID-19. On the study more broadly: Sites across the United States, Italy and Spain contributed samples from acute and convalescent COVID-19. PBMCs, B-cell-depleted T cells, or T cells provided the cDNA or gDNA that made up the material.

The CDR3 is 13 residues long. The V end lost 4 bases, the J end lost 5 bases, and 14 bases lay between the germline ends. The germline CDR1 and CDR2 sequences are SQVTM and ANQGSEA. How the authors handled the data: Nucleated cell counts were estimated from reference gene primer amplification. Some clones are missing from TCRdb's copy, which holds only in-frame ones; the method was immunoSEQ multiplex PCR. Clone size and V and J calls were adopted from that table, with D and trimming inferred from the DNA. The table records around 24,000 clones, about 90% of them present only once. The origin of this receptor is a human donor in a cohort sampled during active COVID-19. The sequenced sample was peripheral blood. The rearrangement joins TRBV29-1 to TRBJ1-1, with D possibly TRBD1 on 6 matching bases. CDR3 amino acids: CSVVHRVGTEAFF. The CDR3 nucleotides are TGCAGCGTTGTACACAGGGTGGGGACTGAAGCTTTCTTT.